The 27 T cell receptor beta chains below all came from one sample that was sequenced in a study of CD8+ T cells in alopecia areata. cDNA prepared by RNA extraction and subsequent reverse transcription served as the template for sequencing. Profiled with immunoSEQ multiplex PCR; TCRdb holds only in-frame clones, not every one. Among about 260,000 clones, about three fifths were seen once, and the ten largest hold 0.93%. Treatment defined: oral pan-JAK inhibitor, 5-10 mg twice daily. The sample was CD4+ T cells sorted from blood, taken around week 53, from a patient treated with tofacitinib. The receptors originated from a human donor with alopecia areata.

This chain connects TRBV29-1 to TRBJ2-5; TRBD2 matches at 8 bases. This CDR3 has 13 amino acids. Germline CDR1 is SQVTM and CDR2 is ANQGSEA. V shed 8 bases and J 4 bases; nucleotides not matched to a gene: 9. DNA for the CDR3: TGCAGCACCGATGCGGGGGGCCGAGAGACCCAGTACTTC. Its translation is CSTDAGGRETQYF.

The chain uses TRBV5-1 and TRBJ2-2; D call uncertain. Germline-derived CDR1 and CDR2 are SGHRS and YFSETQ. V was clipped by 2 bases and J by 5 bases, with 1 base between them. The CDR3 runs 11 residues. CDR3 DNA: TGCGCCAGCAGCTTTACCGGGGAGCTGTTTTTT. As protein: CASSFTGELFF.

The sample holds a few counts of this clone. The CDR3: CASSSDQGSYEQYF. As DNA, the CDR3 is TGTGCCAGCAGCTCCGATCAGGGTTCCTACGAGCAGTACTTC. This chain uses TRBV7-9 with TRBJ2-7; D possibly corresponds to TRBD1 (5 bases). This CDR3 comprises 14 residues. Germline V gene lookup returns CDR1 SEHNR and CDR2 FQNEAQ (reference sequence). Trimming removed 4 bases at V and 1 base at J, with 11 bases between.

J is TRBJ2-7 and V is TRBV2; D call uncertain. Germline assignment: CDR1 SNHLY and CDR2 FYNNEI. CDR3 length equals 14 residues. V lost 5 bases, J lost 0 bases, and 11 bases lay in between. CDR3 residues: CASSKTAYSYEQYF. Here the CDR3 DNA reads TGTGCCAGCAGTAAAACAGCGTACTCCTACGAGCAGTACTTC.

This clone was seen a handful of times. The J gene is TRBJ2-7, the V gene TRBV25-1; D might be TRBD1 (5 bases). Deletions cut 3 bases from V and 2 bases from J, with 14 bases between. Per germline, CDR1 MGHDK and CDR2 SYGVNS. This CDR3 comprises 15 residues. The DNA of the CDR3 is TGTGCCAGCAGTGAGCAGCCCGACAGTACCTACGAGCAGTACTTC. Translated: CASSEQPDSTYEQYF.

The chain employs TRBV6-5 and TRBJ1-1; unclear D gene. V lost 6 bases and J lost 3, with 11 bases in between. The CDR3 spans 13 residues. Per the germline V gene, CDR1 is MNHEY and CDR2 is SVGAGI. As DNA, the CDR3 is TGTGCCAGCAGACCAGACGTACACACTGAAGCTTTCTTT. Translated, it gives CASRPDVHTEAFF.

The rearrangement joins TRBV5-5 to TRBJ2-5; TRBD1 agrees at 9 bases. The J call may not be correct, given that the DNA end is closer to TRBJ2-7. This CDR3 is built from 14 residues. Germline-derived CDR1 and CDR2 are SGHKS and YYEKEE (reference sequence). The CDR3: CASSPGQGVYEQYF. CDR3 nucleotide sequence: TGTGCCAGCAGCCCGGGACAGGGCGTCTACGAGCAGTACTTC.

CDR3 loop: CASSVGTSGIDIQYF. CDR3 nucleotide sequence: TGTGCCAGCAGCGTAGGGACTAGCGGCATCGACATTCAGTACTTC. The chain carries TRBV9 and TRBJ2-4; the match to TRBD2 covers 10 bases. The CDR3 runs to 15 residues. Trimming removed 0 bases from V and 8 bases from J; junction bases left unmatched: 5. Germline values: CDR1 SGDLS, CDR2 YYNGEE.

This chain joins TRBV18 and TRBJ2-7; 8 bases line up with TRBD1. Trimming cost V 6 bases and J 1 base; bases outside gene matches: 5. Per germline, CDR1 KGHSH and CDR2 LQKENI. The CDR3 consists of 14 residues. CDR3 loop: CASSQRQGSYEQYF. For the CDR3, the DNA is TGTGCCAGCTCCCAGCGACAGGGGTCCTACGAGCAGTACTTC.

The V call is TRBV6-5, the J call TRBJ2-1; 14 bases fit TRBD2. The V and J ends lost 2 bases and 7 bases, in that order; junction bases with no gene match: 1. CDR1 is MNHEY and CDR2 is SVGAGI in the germline V gene. The CDR3 runs to 15 residues. The chain's CDR3 is CASSYGTSGGNEQFF. In DNA, the CDR3 is TGTGCCAGCAGTTACGGGACTAGCGGGGGAAATGAGCAGTTCTTC.

The chain carries TRBV7-2 and TRBJ2-3; D ambiguous. The germline V gene encodes CDR1 SGHTA and CDR2 FQGNSA. This CDR3 is built from 16 residues. With 5 bases removed from V and 7 bases from J, the gap between germline ends came to 22 bases. This CDR3 reads CASSTDRRSLGNTQYF. CDR3 DNA sequence: TGTGCCAGCAGCACTGACCGTAGATCCCTGGGGAATACGCAGTATTTT.

The chain uses TRBV7-6 and TRBJ2-3; D gene ambiguous. The CDR3 has 14 amino acids. The germline CDR1 and CDR2 sequences are SGHVS and FNYEAQ. Trimming cost V 1 base and J 4 bases, with 9 bases left between them. The chain's CDR3 is CASSLEFGSDTQYF. The CDR3 region has the DNA TGTGCCAGCAGCTTAGAATTTGGATCAGATACGCAGTATTTT.

This chain links TRBV7-9 with TRBJ1-5; 7 bases agree with TRBD1. Germline V gene data show CDR1 as SEHNR and CDR2 as FQNEAQ (reference sequence). The CDR3 totals 15 residues. V was pared by 1 base and J by 4 bases, with 4 bases of the junction left unmatched. CDR3 bases: TGTGCCAGCAGCTTAGAAGGCAGGGGGAATCAGCCCCAGCATTTT. It codes for CASSLEGRGNQPQHF.

Notes on this clone: Other DNA sequences in the sample encode the same CDR3. V is TRBV30 and J is TRBJ2-7; D is unclear. The CDR3 runs to 14 residues. V lost 1 base and J 1 base, leaving 11 bases between the germline ends. Germline lookup yields CDR1 GTSNPN and CDR2 SVGIG (reference sequence). CDR3 in amino acids: CAWSDGGLSYEQYF. The CDR3 DNA is TGTGCCTGGAGTGATGGTGGCCTTTCCTACGAGCAGTACTTC.

This clone occurred a few times. The chain couples TRBV11-2 to TRBJ2-7; D is undetermined. The V and J ends lost 2 bases and 7 bases respectively, with 9 bases between them. This CDR3 region has 12 residues. Germline loops: CDR1 SGHAT, CDR2 FQNNGV. The CDR3: CASSLPGLEQYF. The CDR3 bases are TGTGCCAGCAGCTTACCCGGCTTGGAGCAGTACTTC.

The chain links TRBV7-8 to TRBJ2-6; D unclear. Germline V lookup: CDR1 SGHVS, CDR2 FQNEAQ. Deletions cut 5 bases from V and 2 bases from J, with 13 bases between. The CDR3 runs to 16 residues. The CDR3 sequence is CASSHAGLAGANVLTF. In nucleotides, the CDR3 is TGTGCCAGCAGCCACGCTGGTTTAGCTGGGGCCAACGTCCTGACTTTC.

This rearrangement joins TRBV29-1 to TRBJ1-1, with TRBD1 matching over 7 bases. This CDR3 is built from 13 residues. Trimming took 8 bases from V and 1 from J; bases not matched to a gene: 7. CDR1 and CDR2 from the germline V gene are SQVTM and ANQGSEA. CDR3 loop: CSSSGQPNTEAFF. The CDR3 DNA reads as TGCAGCTCTTCGGGACAGCCGAACACTGAAGCTTTCTTT.

This clone showed up just a few times. The chain recombines TRBV18 with TRBJ1-5; D ambiguous. The CDR3 runs to 13 residues. Germline-derived CDR1 and CDR2 are KGHSH and LQKENI. The germline V and J ends were trimmed by 0 bases and 12 bases, with 12 bases remaining between them. The CDR3 DNA is TGTGCCAGCTCACCACCTGGATCGCAGGTCCAGCATTTT. It is translated as CASSPPGSQVQHF.

The gene calls are TRBV7-2 and TRBJ2-2; the D call may be TRBD1 or TRBD2 (5 bases each). The germline gives CDR1 SGHTA, CDR2 FQGNSA. The length of the CDR3 is 14 residues. Trimming shortened V by 0 bases and J by 7 bases, and 9 bases separated the two germline ends. The CDR3 spells CASSLAGRSGELFF. The CDR3 coding sequence is TGTGCCAGCAGCTTAGCGGGACGAAGCGGGGAGCTGTTTTTT.

This chain uses TRBV27 with TRBJ2-2; 8 positions match TRBD2. This CDR3 region has 15 residues. In germline, CDR1 is MNHEY, CDR2 SMNVEV (reference sequence). V was pared by 7 bases and J by 0 bases, with 4 bases of the junction left unmatched. The CDR3: CASTSGGANTGELFF. The DNA for the CDR3 is TGTGCCAGCACCAGCGGGGGCGCGAACACCGGGGAGCTGTTTTTT.

The J gene is TRBJ2-3, the V gene TRBV30, with TRBD2 matching over 7 bases. V was pared by 0 bases and J by 7 bases, with 13 bases of the junction left unmatched. In germline, CDR1 is GTSNPN, CDR2 SVGIG (reference sequence). The CDR3 loop spans 16 amino acids. CDR3: CAWSVRLASGRNTQYF. The CDR3 DNA follows: TGTGCCTGGAGTGTACGCCTGGCTAGCGGTCGGAATACGCAGTATTTT.

The chain uses TRBV25-1 and TRBJ1-2; the match to TRBD1 covers 8 bases. Trimming cost V 4 bases and J 6 bases; bases outside gene matches: 1. Germline CDR1 MGHDK, CDR2 SYGVNS. The CDR3 runs 12 residues. The CDR3 region is CASSVTGDGYTF. The CDR3 DNA sequence: TGTGCCAGCAGTGTGACAGGGGATGGCTACACCTTC.

The V and J genes are TRBV29-1 and TRBJ2-1; 7 positions match TRBD1. The germline gives CDR1 SQVTM, CDR2 ANQGSEA. The CDR3 extends over 16 amino acids. V gave up 2 bases and J gave up 5 bases; unmatched junction bases: 12. CDR3 amino acids: CSVEHPLRTGNNEQFF. DNA of the CDR3: TGCAGCGTTGAACACCCCCTGAGGACAGGAAACAATGAGCAGTTCTTC.

The chain employs TRBV9 and TRBJ2-5; 9 positions agree with TRBD1. The V gene's germline CDR1 is SGDLS and CDR2 YYNGEE. The V segment lost 4 bases and the J segment 5 bases; nucleotides outside the gene matches: 15. This CDR3 region has 17 residues. The DNA for the CDR3 is TGTGCCAGCAGCCCCCGAAGCCCAACAGGGGGCGGTGAGACCCAGTACTTC. This encodes CASSPRSPTGGGETQYF.

The rearrangement uses TRBV5-1 and TRBJ2-1; D unclear. The germline CDR1 and CDR2 sequences are SGHRS and YFSETQ. There are 15 residues in the CDR3. Trimming shortened V by 0 bases and J by 0 bases, and 7 bases separated the two germline ends. CDR3 sequence: CASSLAVFSYNEQFF. In nucleotides, the CDR3 is TGCGCCAGCAGCTTGGCCGTGTTCTCCTACAATGAGCAGTTCTTC.

There are a few counts of this clone. The same CDR3 arises from other DNA sequences in this sample as well. The V and J genes are TRBV18 and TRBJ2-7; D is undetermined. With 3 bases removed from V and 4 bases from J, the gap between germline ends came to 13 bases. Per germline, CDR1 KGHSH and CDR2 LQKENI. The CDR3 has 14 amino acids. CDR3 sequence (DNA): TGTGCCAGCTCACCTTCCCAGTCCTCATACGAGCAGTACTTC. Its protein product is CASSPSQSSYEQYF.

The chain combines TRBV29-1 with TRBJ1-4; D is ambiguous. The V gene lost 6 bases and the J gene lost 3 bases, with 8 bases spanning the gap. The CDR3 has 12 amino acids. CDR1 SQVTM and CDR2 ANQGSEA come from the germline V gene. The CDR3 nucleotides are TGCAGCGTCGGGAGACCTAATGAAAAACTGTTTTTT. As protein: CSVGRPNEKLFF.